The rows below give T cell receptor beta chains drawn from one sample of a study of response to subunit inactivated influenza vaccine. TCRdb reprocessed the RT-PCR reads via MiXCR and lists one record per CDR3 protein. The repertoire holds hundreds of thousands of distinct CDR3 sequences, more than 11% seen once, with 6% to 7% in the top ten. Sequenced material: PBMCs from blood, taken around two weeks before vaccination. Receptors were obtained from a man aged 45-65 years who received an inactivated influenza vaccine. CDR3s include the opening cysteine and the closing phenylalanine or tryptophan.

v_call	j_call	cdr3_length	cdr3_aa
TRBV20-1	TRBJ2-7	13	CSASREISYEQYF
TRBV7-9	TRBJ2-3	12	CASSRQTDTQYF
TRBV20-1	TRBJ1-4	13	CSARQGASEKLFF
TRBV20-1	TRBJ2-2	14	CSARDNRNTGELFF
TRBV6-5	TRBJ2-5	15	CASSYSGLAVKTQYF
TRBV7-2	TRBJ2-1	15	CASSASGGRYNEQFF
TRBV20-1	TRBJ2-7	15	CSALGQGAPFSEQYF
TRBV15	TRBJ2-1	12	CATSRVGEQQFF
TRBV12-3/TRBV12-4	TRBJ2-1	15	CASTTPDRAYNEQFF
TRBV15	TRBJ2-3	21	CATSRDRGGAQDWMVTDTQYF
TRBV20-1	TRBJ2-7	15	CSARDLRPESYEQYF
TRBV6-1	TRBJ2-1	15	CASRPEGGSYNEQFF
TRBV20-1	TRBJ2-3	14	CSARIAGVSNTQYF